These 31 T cell receptor beta chains were all obtained from the same sample, sequenced in a study of CD8+CD57+ T cells in acquired aplastic anemia. Previously, flow cytometry had revealed CD8+CD57+ cell expansion in the patients chosen for sequencing. Genomic DNA provided the template from which TCR beta VDJ and CDR3 profiles were obtained. TCRdb recomputed calls from the reads with MiXCR, one row per CDR3 protein. The repertoire holds fewer than 300,000 distinct CDR3 sequences, with less than 85% as singletons. Sequencing was done on a sample of sorted CD4+, CD8+, or CD8+CD57+ T cells (not recorded which) from PBMCs. The receptor source for this set is a human donor with aplastic anemia.

With regard to this clonotype: At one boundary the junction diverges from the germline segment, which might be a read error. V usage is TRBV7-8 and J usage is TRBJ1-5; no definite D call. Germline V CDR1 and CDR2: SGHVS, FQNEAQ. The CDR3 contains 15 residues. CDR3 protein: CASSVAAAPNQQQHF. CDR3 nucleotides: TGTGCCAGCAGCGTAGCGGCCGCCCCAAATCAGCAGCAGCATTTT.

A note on this clonotype: This may come from a read error, since a much larger clone is one base off. This chain connects TRBV7-8 to TRBJ1-1; D uncertain. The CDR3 is 15 residues long. Trimming cost V 1 base and J 12 bases, with 21 bases left between them. CDR1 and CDR2 (germline): SGHVS, FQNEAQ. As DNA, the CDR3 is TGTGCCAGCAGCTTAGAGGGAGGTCCCGATACGCAGTCTTTCTTT. Protein sequence: CASSLEGGPDTQSFF.

This clonotype has just one count. This chain joins TRBV19 and TRBJ1-6; D is perhaps TRBD1 (6 bases). V gave up 0 bases and J gave up 7 bases, with 13 bases separating them. The CDR3 extends over 16 amino acids. Looked up from germline, CDR1 is LNHDA and CDR2 is SQIVND (reference sequence). The CDR3 nucleotides read TGTGCCAGTAGTATAGACCGAGACAGGACGAATTCACCCCTCCACTTT. Protein sequence: CASSIDRDRTNSPLHF.

In the case of this clonotype: Its ends do not fully match the called genes, so a read error is possible. This chain uses TRBV7-9 with TRBJ2-3; the D call may be TRBD1 or TRBD2 (5 bases each). The germline gives CDR1 SEHNR, CDR2 FQNEAQ (reference sequence). The CDR3 contains 14 residues. The CDR3 spells CASGDAGTDNQHFF. In nucleotides, the CDR3 is TGTGCCAGCGGGGACGCGGGCACAGATAATCAGCATTTTTTT.

Turning to this clonotype: The CDR3 ends on some other residue instead of the conserved phenylalanine or tryptophan, so this is likely a read error. No DNA is shown, since the ends of the CDR3 on it are uncertain; the CDR3 is the one TCRdb lists. This chain links TRBV11-3 with TRBJ2-3; the DNA was not used to check the table's D call, TRBD1. The CDR3 contains 13 residues when both ends are counted. CDR1 and CDR2 (germline): SGHNT, YENEEA. This chain's CDR3 is CASSLDLTGNTEE.

This clonotype is categorized as medium-sized. The chain couples TRBV10-3 to TRBJ1-2; 9 nucleotides align to TRBD1. Germline assignment: CDR1 ENHRY and CDR2 SYGVKD. The CDR3 length is 16 residues. V dropped 2 bases and J dropped 4; count of bases not matched to a gene: 8. The CDR3 protein is CAISENDRGRSYGYTF. The CDR3 DNA is TGTGCCATCAGTGAGAACGACAGGGGGAGGTCCTATGGCTACACCTTC.

The V gene is TRBV12-3 or TRBV12-4, the J gene TRBJ2-5; 7 nucleotides line up with TRBD2. The CDR3 length is 15 residues. The V and J ends lost 2 bases and 0 bases, in that order; junction bases with no gene match: 3. The CDR3: CASSLSSGYQETQYF. CDR3 DNA sequence: TGTGCCAGCAGTTTAAGTAGCGGGTACCAAGAGACCCAGTACTTC.

Details on this clonotype: The germline gene is not matched at one end of the junction; a read error may be the cause. The DNA for the CDR3 is TGTGCCAGCAGCTCAGCGGGTAGCTACGGGGCCAACGACCTGGCTTTC. As protein: CASSSAGSYGANDLAF. This chain connects TRBV15 to TRBJ2-6, with TRBD2 as a possible D gene (6 bases). Germline values: CDR1 LNHNV, CDR2 YYDKDF (reference sequence). The CDR3 totals 16 residues.

Concerning this clonotype itself: The CDR3 does not end in the conserved phenylalanine or tryptophan, so this is likely a read error. Because the CDR3's place on the DNA is in doubt, the DNA is left out and the CDR3 is given as listed by TCRdb. The rearrangement uses TRBV19 and TRBJ1-1; the D segment call TRBD1 is taken from the table without a DNA check. The CDR3 is 13 residues long, ends included. Germline CDR1 LNHDA, CDR2 SQIVND (reference sequence). The CDR3 spells CASSPTGDRELIL.

This chain uses TRBV10-2 with TRBJ2-1; D ambiguous. V lost 2 bases and J lost 8, with 7 bases in between. CDR1 is WSHSY, CDR2 SAAADI, per germline. The CDR3 has 12 amino acids. CDR3 DNA: TGCGCCAGCAGTGAGCCGAGAGATGAGCAGTTCTTC. It specifies CASSEPRDEQFF.

The V call is TRBV9, the J call TRBJ1-1; D unresolved. Looked up from germline, CDR1 is SGDLS and CDR2 is YYNGEE. The V end was cut by 4 bases, the J end by 11 bases, with 24 bases between. The CDR3 contains 15 residues. CDR3 protein: CASSFGVTSYNEAFF. The CDR3 nucleotides are TGTGCCAGCAGCTTCGGGGTCACATCCTACAATGAGGCTTTCTTT. The full variable domain, with the rest looked up from reference TRBV9 and TRBJ1-1, is DSGVTQTPKHLITATGQRVTLRCSPRSGDLSVYWYQQSLDQGLQFLIQYYNGEERAKGNILERFSAQQFPDLHSELNLSSLELGDSALYFCASSFGVTSYNEAFFGQGTRLTVV.

The genes are TRBV27 and TRBJ2-7; D not certain. The CDR3 length is 13 residues. V was cut by 10 bases and J by 3 bases, with 16 bases left in between. Germline V gene lookup returns CDR1 MNHEY and CDR2 SMNVEV (reference sequence). CDR3 DNA sequence: TGTGCCACCAGGTCCGGGCAAGACTACGAGCAGTACGTC. It translates to CATRSGQDYEQYV.

This clonotype has a single count. V usage is TRBV7-8 and J usage is TRBJ2-1; 9 bases fit TRBD2. The CDR3 sequence is 16 residues long. CDR1 and CDR2 from the germline V gene are SGHVS and FQNEAQ. V gave up 7 bases and J gave up 8 bases; unmatched junction bases: 15. CDR3 DNA sequence: TGTGCCAGCACCATTGAGGCGGGAGGGCCGCGCGATGAGCAGTTCTTC. Translated: CASTIEAGGPRDEQFF.

The CDR3 spells CASRGQAIDEKLFF. DNA for the CDR3: TGTGCCAGCAGGGGACAGGCTATAGATGAAAAACTGTTTTTT. The V gene is TRBV7-8, the J gene TRBJ1-4, with 8 bases identical to TRBD1. V was pared by 6 bases and J by 6 bases, with 6 bases of the junction left unmatched. The germline gives CDR1 SGHVS, CDR2 FQNEAQ. The length of the CDR3 is 14 residues.

V is TRBV7-8 and J is TRBJ2-1, with D uncertain. Germline CDR1 SGHVS, CDR2 FQNEAQ. Between the trimmed V and J ends, which lost 2 bases and 7 bases, there was a span of 24 bases. There are 18 residues in the CDR3. In nucleotides, the CDR3 is TGTGCCAGCAGCTTAACCGGCCCTCCCGATACCCGGTATAATGAGCAGTTCTTC. It is translated as CASSLTGPPDTRYNEQFF.

The rearrangement joins TRBV11-2 to TRBJ2-3; D is unresolved. CDR1 and CDR2 from the germline V gene are SGHAT and FQNNGV. Trimming cost V 3 bases and J 6 bases, with 13 bases left between them. The CDR3 length is 14 residues. CDR3 loop: CASSLRCYTDTQYF. The CDR3, as DNA: TGTGCCAGCAGCTTGAGGTGCTATACCGATACGCAGTATTTT.

The CDR3 region is CASSQGTLHYGYTF. The CDR3 DNA is TGTGCCAGCAGCCAAGGGACATTGCACTATGGCTACACCTTC. This sequence joins TRBV5-5 and TRBJ1-2, with D maybe TRBD1 (6 bases). The CDR3 contains 14 residues. Trimming removed 4 bases at V and 3 bases at J, with 13 bases between. In germline, CDR1 is SGHKS, CDR2 YYEKEE (reference sequence).

This clonotype was counted a single time. Because the CDR3 is missing its conserved closing phenylalanine or tryptophan, this is likely a read error. Because the CDR3's place on the DNA is in doubt, the DNA is left out and the CDR3 is given as listed by TCRdb. V usage is TRBV2 and J usage is TRBJ1-2; TRBD1, the D gene given by the table, was not confirmed from the DNA. The CDR3 is made up of 15 amino acids, end residues included. The germline gives CDR1 SNHLY, CDR2 FYNNEI. The CDR3: CASSLTGGDDHGYGP.

Turning to this clonotype: The junction and the germline gene differ at one end; a read error may be behind it. CDR3 loop: CASSLKLF. The CDR3 DNA sequence: TGTGCCAGCAGTTTGAAGCTTTTT. V usage is TRBV12-3 or TRBV12-4 and J usage is TRBJ1-5; D is unclear. The CDR3 totals 8 residues.

This clonotype was detected a few times. The J gene is TRBJ1-5, the V gene TRBV7-8, with D unclear. The V gene's germline CDR1 is SGHVS and CDR2 FQNEAQ. Trimming pared 5 bases from V and 3 bases from J, leaving 2 bases between. The CDR3 is made up of 11 amino acids. The CDR3 spells CASSANQPQHF. The CDR3 nucleotides read TGTGCCAGCAGCGCCAATCAGCCCCAGCATTTT.

On this clonotype itself: No DNA is shown, since the ends of the CDR3 on it are uncertain; the CDR3 is the one TCRdb lists. The chain is built from TRBV7-9 and TRBJ2-1; TRBD1, as called in the table, went unchecked against the DNA. CDR1 is SEHNR and CDR2 is FQNEAQ in the germline V gene (reference sequence). The CDR3 region is 15 residues in length, termini included. The CDR3 here is CAGQGARETQYFEFF.

The CDR3 sequence is CASTSGANVLTF. The CDR3 region has the DNA TGTGCCAGTACCTCTGGGGCCAACGTCCTGACTTTC. This rearrangement joins TRBV7-9 to TRBJ2-6, with D unresolved. Germline V CDR1 and CDR2: SEHNR, FQNEAQ (reference sequence). The length of the CDR3 is 12 residues. Trimming left V 9 bases short and J 0 bases short, with 3 bases between.

In regard to this clonotype: A read error is possible here, since a much larger clone lies one base away. The chain combines TRBV5-5 with TRBJ2-1; 7 bases line up with TRBD2. The CDR3 extends over 16 amino acids. CDR1 and CDR2 from the germline V gene are SGHKS and YYEKEE (reference sequence). Trimming at V came to 2 bases and at J to 8 bases, leaving 13 bases not matched to a gene. The CDR3: CASSFERDGGSDEQFF. The CDR3 nucleotides are TGTGCCAGCAGCTTTGAGAGGGACGGGGGGAGCGATGAGCAGTTCTTC.

Points on this clonotype: This clone may be a read error of a much larger clone one base away. The CDR3 protein is CASSLDVTADYGYTF. The CDR3 coding sequence is TGTGCCAGCAGCTTAGATGTGACAGCCGACTATGGCTACACCTTC. The chain recombines TRBV11-3 with TRBJ1-2; possibly TRBD1 for D (5 bases). The CDR3 is 15 amino acids. Trimming shortened V by 0 bases and J by 3 bases, and 11 bases separated the two germline ends. The V gene's germline CDR1 is SGHNT and CDR2 YENEEA.

CDR3 in amino acids: CATFAGGTDELFF. The CDR3, as DNA: TGTGCCACCTTTGCAGGGGGGACCGATGAGCTGTTTTTT. This chain connects TRBV24-1 to TRBJ2-1; D possibly corresponds to TRBD1 (7 bases). With the DNA end fitting TRBJ2-2 better, the J assignment may be wrong. The CDR3 sequence is 13 residues long. The germline CDR1 and CDR2 sequences are KGHDR and SFDVKD.

Note on this clonotype: The junction does not match germline at one end; this may be a read error. This chain connects TRBV9 to TRBJ2-5; no firm D call. CDR1 and CDR2 from the germline V gene are SGDLS and YYNGEE. CDR3 size: 13 residues. The CDR3 DNA reads as TGTGCCAGCAGCGTCTCGACGATGGAGACCCTGTACTTC. It yields the protein CASSVSTMETLYF.

The V gene is TRBV19, the J gene TRBJ2-7; D possibly corresponds to TRBD1 (6 bases). V was shortened by 4 bases and J by 2 bases, with 9 bases between the two germline ends. There are 13 residues in the CDR3. The germline V gene has CDR1 LNHDA and CDR2 SQIVND (reference sequence). CDR3 in amino acids: CASSTAGAYEQYF. In DNA form, the CDR3 reads TGTGCCAGTAGTACTGCAGGGGCCTACGAGCAGTACTTC.

This chain links TRBV7-6 with TRBJ2-1; D remains ambiguous. Germline loops: CDR1 SGHVS, CDR2 FNYEAQ. Trimming cost V 3 bases and J 16 bases, with 25 bases left between them. The CDR3 runs to 15 residues. This CDR3 reads CASSLDETQYFGPFF. CDR3 nucleotides: TGTGCCAGCAGCTTGGACGAGACCCAGTACTTTGGGCCATTCTTC.

Remarks on this clonotype: One end of the junction does not line up with germline, which may come from a read error. The rearrangement uses TRBV7-9 and TRBJ2-5; D may match TRBD1 or TRBD2 (5 bases each). CDR1 and CDR2 from the germline V gene are SEHNR and FQNEAQ (reference sequence). The CDR3 spans 11 residues. This chain's CDR3 is CASSLGGTQCF. CDR3 nucleotide sequence: TGTGCCAGCAGCCTGGGTGGGACCCAGTGCTTC.

As to this clonotype: The missing conserved phenylalanine or tryptophan at the end of this CDR3 makes a read error likely. It is unclear where the CDR3 begins or ends on the DNA, so no DNA is shown, and the CDR3 is as TCRdb lists it. V usage is TRBV2 and J usage is TRBJ1-2; TRBD1 is taken as the D call from the table, unchecked against the DNA. Per germline, CDR1 SNHLY and CDR2 FYNNEI. The CDR3 comprises 16 residues, both ends counted. The CDR3 reads CASGDGGTDTQYCDTG.

This rearrangement joins TRBV7-6 to TRBJ2-5; D not certain. Germline lookup yields CDR1 SGHVS and CDR2 FNYEAQ. Trimming pared 0 bases from V and 6 bases from J, leaving 20 bases between. This CDR3 is built from 17 residues. CDR3 protein: CASSLAPNRWEPQTQYF. As DNA, the CDR3 is TGTGCCAGCAGCTTAGCTCCGAACAGATGGGAACCCCAGACCCAGTACTTC.